Listed here are 5 T cell receptor beta chains from one sample, sequenced in a study of cytotoxic CD8 clonotypes in ibrutinib-treated CLL. The assay was immunoSEQ multiplex PCR, and TCRdb's table has in-frame clones only and misses some. The sample records more than 85,000 clones, roughly 80% being singletons. The sequences come from PBMCs, collected after 24 months of ibrutinib treatment. The receptors come from a human donor with chronic lymphocytic leukemia.

In DNA, the CDR3 is TGTGCCAGCAGCCAAGGGGGACGTTCGAACACCGGGGAGCTGTTTTTT. Its translation: CASSQGGRSNTGELFF. The chain is built from TRBV7-3 and TRBJ2-2, with a possible D match to TRBD1 (6 bases). Germline-derived CDR1 and CDR2 are SGHTA and FQGTGA. The CDR3 sequence is 16 residues long. Trimming took 5 bases from V and 0 from J, leaving 13 bases between them.

V usage is TRBV2 and J usage is TRBJ2-2; 7 bases fit TRBD1. Per germline, CDR1 SNHLY and CDR2 FYNNEI. The V segment lost 2 bases and the J segment 2 bases; nucleotides outside the gene matches: 14. The length of the CDR3 is 19 residues. DNA for the CDR3: TGTGCCAGCAGTGAAACCGCCCCACGGACAGGAGGAAACACCGGGGAGCTGTTTTTT. Its translation: CASSETAPRTGGNTGELFF.

This chain links TRBV7-8 with TRBJ2-1; 11 bases are shared with TRBD2. The V gene's germline CDR1 is SGHVS and CDR2 FQNEAQ. The trim removed 5 bases at V and 12 bases at J, leaving 15 bases unmatched. The CDR3 consists of 16 residues. The CDR3 DNA reads TGTGCCAGCAGCCCCGCCGGACTAGCGGGCACACAGGGGCAGTTCTTC. Protein product: CASSPAGLAGTQGQFF.

The V and J genes are TRBV6-1 and TRBJ2-1; TRBD2 might be the D (6 bases). The V gene lost 6 bases and the J gene lost 13 bases, with 16 bases spanning the gap. The CDR3 is 12 residues long. Germline CDR1 reads MNHNS; CDR2 reads SASEGT. The CDR3 DNA reads as TGTGCCAGCAGCCTTGGTGGGACTGCTCAGTTCTTC. Protein: CASSLGGTAQFF.

The chain has TRBV9 and TRBJ2-3; tentatively, D is TRBD1 (6 bases). Trimming stripped 4 bases from V and 6 bases from J, with 18 bases between. The CDR3 is 15 residues long. The germline V gene encodes CDR1 SGDLS and CDR2 YYNGEE. The CDR3 sequence: CASSPRGMGTDTQYF. CDR3 in DNA: TGTGCCAGCAGCCCGAGGGGGATGGGGACCGATACGCAGTATTTT.